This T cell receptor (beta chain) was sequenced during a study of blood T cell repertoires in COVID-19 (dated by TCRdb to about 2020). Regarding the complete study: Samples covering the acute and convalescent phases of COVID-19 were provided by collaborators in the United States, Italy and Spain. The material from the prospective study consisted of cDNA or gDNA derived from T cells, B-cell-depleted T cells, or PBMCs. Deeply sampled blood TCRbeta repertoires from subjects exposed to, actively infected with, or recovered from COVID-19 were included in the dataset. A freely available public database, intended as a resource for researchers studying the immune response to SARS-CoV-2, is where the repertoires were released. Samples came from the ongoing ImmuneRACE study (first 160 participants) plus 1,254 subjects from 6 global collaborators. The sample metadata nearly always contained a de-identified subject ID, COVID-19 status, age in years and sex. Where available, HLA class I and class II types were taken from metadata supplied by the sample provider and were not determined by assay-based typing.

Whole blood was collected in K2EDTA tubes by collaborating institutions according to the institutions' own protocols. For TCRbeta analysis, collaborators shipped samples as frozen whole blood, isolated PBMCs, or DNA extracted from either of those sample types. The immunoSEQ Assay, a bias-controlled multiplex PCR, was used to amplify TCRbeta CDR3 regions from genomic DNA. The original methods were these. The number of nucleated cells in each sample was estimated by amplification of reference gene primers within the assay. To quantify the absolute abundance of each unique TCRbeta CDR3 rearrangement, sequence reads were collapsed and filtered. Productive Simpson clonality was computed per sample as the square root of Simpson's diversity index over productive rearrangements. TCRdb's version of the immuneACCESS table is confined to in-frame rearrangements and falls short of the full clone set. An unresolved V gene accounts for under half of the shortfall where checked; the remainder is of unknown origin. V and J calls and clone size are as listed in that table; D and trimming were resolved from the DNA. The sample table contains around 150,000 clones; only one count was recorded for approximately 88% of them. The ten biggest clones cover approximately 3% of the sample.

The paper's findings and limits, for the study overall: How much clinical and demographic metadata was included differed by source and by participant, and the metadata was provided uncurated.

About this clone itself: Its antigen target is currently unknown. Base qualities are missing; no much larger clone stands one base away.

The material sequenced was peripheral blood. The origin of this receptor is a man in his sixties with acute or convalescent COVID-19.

The CDR3 sequence is CASGLQENTEAFF. The nucleotides are TGTGCCAGCGGGCTACAGGAGAACACTGAAGCTTTCTTT. In this chain, TRBV7-2 is recombined with TRBJ1-1, with a tentative D gene TRBD1 over 5 matching bases. Trimming takes 8 bases from V and 1 base from J, and the germline ends sit 11 bases apart. CDR1 and CDR2 (SGHTA, FQGNSA) derive from the germline V gene. Reading from cysteine to phenylalanine, the CDR3 counts 13 amino acids. Just the 39-base CDR3 DNA is kept, in frame starting at base 1.